The 24 T cell receptor beta chains presented below share a single source sample, sequenced in a study of shared clonotypes between healthy human individuals. Measured with immunoSEQ multiplex PCR; TCRdb has only the in-frame clones, and not every one. The profile shows around 2,000,000 clones, roughly 94% of them singletons. Sequenced input: naive CD4+ T cells sorted from blood. The sample's subset: CD45RA+ positively selected. The receptor source for this set is a man in his late teens or twenties in good health.

Notes on this clone: This same CDR3 is encoded by further DNA sequences in the sample. V gene TRBV9 combines with J gene TRBJ2-7; 9 bases are shared with TRBD2. The CDR3 contains 15 residues. V lost 0 bases and J lost 3; bases outside the gene matches: 4. Germline assignment: CDR1 SGDLS and CDR2 YYNGEE. CDR3 in DNA: TGTGCCAGCAGCGTAGCGGCGGGGGGGATCTACGAGCAGTACTTC. The encoded protein is CASSVAAGGIYEQYF.

The CDR3 DNA reads as TGTGCCAGCTCACCTCTCCCGGGGGGAGAGACCCAGTACTTC. It is translated as CASSPLPGGETQYF. The chain links TRBV18 to TRBJ2-5; 7 nucleotides agree with TRBD2. This CDR3 region has 14 residues. CDR1 KGHSH and CDR2 LQKENI come from the germline V gene. Trimming cost V 3 bases and J 4 bases; bases outside gene matches: 5.

The genes are TRBV4-1 and TRBJ2-7; D unclear. The V gene lost 0 bases and the J gene lost 2 bases, with 8 bases spanning the gap. The CDR3 has 14 amino acids. CDR1 is MGHRA, CDR2 YSYEKL, per germline. The CDR3 reads CASSQEWAAYEQYF. CDR3 coding DNA: TGCGCCAGCAGCCAAGAGTGGGCTGCCTACGAGCAGTACTTC.

The V gene is TRBV11-2, the J gene TRBJ2-5; tentatively, D is TRBD1 or TRBD2 (5 bases each). The CDR3 consists of 17 residues. V shed 1 base and J shed 3 bases, with 18 bases lying between them. The germline V gene has CDR1 SGHAT and CDR2 FQNNGV. CDR3 sequence: CASSLVVWGRGKETQYF. CDR3 coding DNA: TGTGCCAGCAGCTTAGTCGTGTGGGGCCGAGGGAAAGAGACCCAGTACTTC.

This clone was observed once. The genes are TRBV10-3 and TRBJ1-2, with TRBD1 identical over 7 bases. V gave up 4 bases and J gave up 5 bases; unmatched junction bases: 10. The V gene's germline CDR1 is ENHRY and CDR2 SYGVKD. This CDR3 spans 15 amino acids. The CDR3 sequence is CAISALQGSGYGYTF. CDR3 sequence (DNA): TGTGCCATCAGTGCCCTACAGGGGTCAGGATATGGCTACACCTTC.

This clone occurred a few times. The genes are TRBV28 and TRBJ1-5; tentatively, D is TRBD1 (6 bases). The V gene's germline CDR1 is MDHEN and CDR2 SYDVKM. There are 12 residues in the CDR3. The V and J ends lost 4 bases and 6 bases respectively, with 7 bases between them. The CDR3 DNA follows: TGTGCCAGCAGTTCAGGGGCTCAGCCCCAGCATTTT. Translated, it gives CASSSGAQPQHF.

The rearrangement joins TRBV9 to TRBJ2-3; TRBD2 might be the D (6 bases). Germline values: CDR1 SGDLS, CDR2 YYNGEE. Trimming cost V 4 bases and J 0 bases, with 12 bases left between them. This CDR3 spans 15 amino acids. CDR3: CASSPGGASTDTQYF. CDR3 bases: TGTGCCAGCAGCCCCGGAGGGGCTAGCACAGATACGCAGTATTTT.

The rearrangement links TRBV2 to TRBJ2-7, with D unresolved. V lost 6 bases to trimming and J lost 4 bases, with 7 bases between them. Germline CDR1 SNHLY, CDR2 FYNNEI. The CDR3 has 11 amino acids. The DNA of the CDR3 is TGTGCCAGCAGGGTCGGGTACGAGCAGTACTTC. Amino acid sequence: CASRVGYEQYF.

The genes are TRBV28 and TRBJ1-5; maybe TRBD1 (5 bases). The V end was cut by 7 bases, the J end by 10 bases, with 29 bases between. Germline CDR1 is MDHEN and CDR2 is SYDVKM. The CDR3 is 17 residues long. The DNA of the CDR3 is TGTGCCAGCACTCCTCGTTGGGGCGGACTCCTTAGTACCCCCCAGCATTTT. This translates into CASTPRWGGLLSTPQHF.

J is TRBJ2-7 and V is TRBV10-1; D is unresolved. The CDR3 extends over 14 amino acids. Trimming stripped 8 bases from V and 1 base from J, with 15 bases between. Germline V gene lookup returns CDR1 WNHNN and CDR2 SYGVQD (reference sequence). Written as DNA, the CDR3 is TGCGCCAGCCACTCCTTAATTGCTTCCTACGAGCAGTACTTC. Translating gives CASHSLIASYEQYF.

This clone has a count of ten or more. V is TRBV18 and J is TRBJ2-3; 8 bases match TRBD2. From germline, CDR1 is KGHSH and CDR2 LQKENI. V was clipped by 3 bases and J by 3 bases; unmatched bases: 5. The CDR3 covers 15 residues. Here the CDR3 reads CASSPGTRKTDTQYF. The CDR3 DNA reads TGTGCCAGCTCACCCGGGACTAGGAAAACAGATACGCAGTATTTT.

A note on this clone: The sample holds other DNA sequences that translate to the same CDR3. The CDR3 loop is CASSFSSGNTGELFF. For the CDR3, the DNA is TGTGCCAGCAGCTTCTCGAGCGGGAACACCGGGGAGCTGTTTTTT. The chain couples TRBV7-2 to TRBJ2-2, with D possibly being TRBD2 (5 bases). Deletions cut 3 bases from V and 1 base from J, with 9 bases between. The CDR3 is 15 amino acids. From germline, CDR1 is SGHTA and CDR2 FQGNSA.

This chain connects TRBV2 to TRBJ1-1; no reliable D call. CDR3 length equals 13 residues. V dropped 7 bases and J dropped 1 base, with 10 bases sitting between them. CDR1 and CDR2 (germline): SNHLY, FYNNEI. Here the CDR3 DNA reads TGTGCCAGCATCCGAGACGGGAACACTGAAGCTTTCTTT. Translating gives CASIRDGNTEAFF.

The chain links TRBV5-1 to TRBJ1-1, with D possibly matching TRBD1 (5 bases). The germline gives CDR1 SGHRS, CDR2 YFSETQ. Trimming shortened V by 3 bases and J by 1 base, and 13 bases separated the two germline ends. CDR3 length: 15 residues. CDR3 DNA sequence: TGCGCCAGCAGCTGGCAGATCGGGGGGAACACTGAAGCTTTCTTT. This encodes CASSWQIGGNTEAFF.

V is TRBV28 and J is TRBJ2-7; D is possibly TRBD2 (5 bases). CDR1 and CDR2 from the germline V gene are MDHEN and SYDVKM. The CDR3 contains 13 residues. Between the trimmed V and J ends, which lost 4 bases and 9 bases, there was a span of 16 bases. As DNA, the CDR3 is TGTGCCAGCAGTTCTGGGTCGGTAGGAGGGCAGTACTTC. Its translation: CASSSGSVGGQYF.

The chain employs TRBV7-9 and TRBJ2-3, with TRBD1 as a possible D gene (6 bases). Germline assignment: CDR1 SEHNR and CDR2 FQNEAQ (reference sequence). Between the trimmed V and J ends, which lost 5 bases and 1 base, there was a span of 13 bases. This CDR3 has 15 amino acids. For the CDR3, the DNA is TGTGCCAGCAGCACCGTCAGGGGAGGCACAGATACGCAGTATTTT. It codes for CASSTVRGGTDTQYF.

Remarks on this clone: The junction shows a germline mismatch at one end, possibly a read error. The chain uses TRBV7-7 and TRBJ2-5; TRBD2 matches at 10 bases. This CDR3 has 15 residues. The germline V gene encodes CDR1 SSHAT and CDR2 FNYEAQ (reference sequence). CDR3 DNA: TGTGCTAGCAGCTTATTAGCGGGGGGAAGAGAGACCCAGTACTTC. Amino acids: CASSLLAGGRETQYF.

This chain uses TRBV2 with TRBJ2-2, with 7 bases aligning to TRBD2. This CDR3 has 14 amino acids. From germline, CDR1 is SNHLY and CDR2 FYNNEI. The junction had 5 bases not matched to a gene; V was cut back by 7 bases and J by 3 bases. The CDR3: CASTFGLDTGELFF. The CDR3 coding sequence is TGTGCCAGCACCTTCGGACTAGACACCGGGGAGCTGTTTTTT. The full variable domain, completed using reference TRBV2 and TRBJ2-2, is EPEVTQTPSHQVTQMGQEVILRCVPISNHLYFYWYRQILGQKVEFLVSFYNNEISEKSEIFDDQFSVERPDGSNFTLKIRSTKLEDSAMYFCASTFGLDTGELFFGEGSRLTVL.

CDR3 nucleotide sequence: TGTGCCAGCAGGGGGTTGGGTAATTCACCCCTCCACTTT. Its translation: CASRGLGNSPLHF. The rearrangement uses TRBV6-6 and TRBJ1-6, with unresolved D. This CDR3 has 13 amino acids. The germline CDR1 and CDR2 sequences are MNHNY and SVGAGI (reference sequence). With 6 bases removed from V and 6 bases from J, the gap between germline ends came to 9 bases.

The chain employs TRBV6-1 and TRBJ2-5; possibly TRBD2 for D (6 bases). Germline CDR1 reads MNHNS; CDR2 reads SASEGT. CDR3 length: 14 amino acids. V was shortened by 8 bases and J by 5 bases, with 18 bases between the two germline ends. The DNA of the CDR3 is TGTGCCAGCCTCTTAGACGCGGGGAGGGAGACCCAGTACTTC. Protein product: CASLLDAGRETQYF.

The chain recombines TRBV28 with TRBJ1-2, with D unresolved. CDR1 MDHEN and CDR2 SYDVKM come from the germline V gene. Trimming left V 6 bases short and J 7 bases short, with 9 bases between. The CDR3 runs to 11 residues. The CDR3 region has the DNA TGTGCCAGCAGCTCCCCAGTTGGCTACACCTTC. Its translation is CASSSPVGYTF.

V gene TRBV11-1 combines with J gene TRBJ2-2; perhaps TRBD1 as D (5 bases). The CDR3 consists of 18 residues. Germline assignment: CDR1 SGHAT and CDR2 FQDESV (reference sequence). Trimming removed 8 bases at V and 6 bases at J, with 28 bases between. CDR3 nucleotide sequence: TGTGCCAGCCTATGGTGGGGCCGTGGCTTTGGTCTCGCCGGGGAGCTGTTTTTT. Amino acid sequence: CASLWWGRGFGLAGELFF. Complete variable domain (other parts from reference TRBV11-1 and TRBJ2-2): EAEVAQSPRYKITEKSQAVAFWCDPISGHATLYWYRQILGQGPELLVQFQDESVVDDSQLPKDRFSAERLKGVDSTLKIQPAELGDSAMYLCASLWWGRGFGLAGELFFGEGSRLTVL.

The chain joins TRBV11-3 to TRBJ2-5; D is perhaps TRBD2 (6 bases). The CDR3 covers 16 residues. CDR1 and CDR2 (germline): SGHNT, YENEEA. Trimming removed 1 base from V and 4 bases from J, with 16 bases in between. CDR3 region: CASSLGVRGRRETQYF. CDR3 coding DNA: TGTGCCAGCAGCTTAGGGGTTCGGGGGAGGCGAGAGACCCAGTACTTC.

The chain recombines TRBV5-6 with TRBJ2-5; 8 nucleotides match TRBD2. Losses at the gene ends were 2 bases for V and 5 bases for J; bases not matched to a gene: 14. CDR1 and CDR2 (germline): SGHDT, YYEEEE. This CDR3 spans 17 amino acids. The CDR3 reads CASSLLGFGAGAETQYF. The CDR3 region has the DNA TGTGCCAGCAGCTTACTAGGTTTCGGAGCGGGAGCGGAGACCCAGTACTTC.